Listed below are T cell receptor beta chains from one sample, sequenced in a study of beta chain features in type 1 diabetes. Profiled with immunoSEQ multiplex PCR; TCRdb holds only in-frame clones, not every one. The data contain hundreds of thousands of clones, around 9.9% of them singletons. The material sequenced was naive CD4+ T cells from blood. Receptors were obtained from a young man with type 1 diabetes. CDR3s include the opening cysteine and the closing phenylalanine or tryptophan. A D gene is named only where the DNA matches it firmly. Clone size, where shown, is once, few, many, or a class for clones that have expanded.

cdr3_length clone_size d_call j_call v_call cdr3_aa cdr3_nt
12 few NA TRBJ1-2 TRBV2 CASQRQGYGYTF TGTGCCAGCCAGCGCCAGGGGTATGGCTACACCTTC
13 NA NA TRBJ2-1 TRBV9 CASSGDTVNEQFF TGTGCCAGCAGCGGGGACACGGTCAATGAGCAGTTCTTC
14 NA NA TRBJ2-1 TRBV7-9 CASSLRQGYNEQFF TGTGCCAGCAGCTTACGGCAGGGCTACAATGAGCAGTTCTTC
16 NA NA TRBJ1-1 TRBV29-1 CSVEVRWSSLNTEAFF TGCAGCGTTGAAGTGAGGTGGAGCAGTCTGAACACTGAAGCTTTCTTT
10 few NA TRBJ2-3 TRBV20-1 CSVKRDTQYF TGCAGTGTAAAGCGGGATACGCAGTATTTT
15 NA TRBD1 TRBJ1-2 TRBV5-4 CASTNAGQGLHGYTF TGTGCCAGCACCAATGCCGGACAGGGCTTGCATGGCTACACCTTC
11 few NA TRBJ1-2 TRBV20-1 CTTFDGGSYTF TGCACCACCTTCGACGGAGGTAGCTACACCTTC
11 NA NA TRBJ2-3 TRBV29-1 CSVASLDTQYF TGCAGCGTTGCGTCCTTAGATACGCAGTATTTT
13 few NA TRBJ2-1 TRBV5-1 CASSASSYNEQFF TGCGCCAGCTCTGCGAGCTCCTACAATGAGCAGTTCTTC
14 NA NA TRBJ2-1 TRBV9 CASSALTQGDEQFF TGTGCCAGCAGCGCCTTGACCCAGGGCGATGAGCAGTTCTTC
15 few NA TRBJ2-6 TRBV27 CASSPRVYGANVLTF TGTGCCAGCAGCCCCCGGGTCTATGGGGCCAACGTCCTGACTTTC
14 few NA TRBJ2-7 TRBV29-1 CSVGRTESSYEQYF TGCAGCGTTGGACGGACAGAGAGCTCCTACGAGCAGTACTTC
17 few TRBD1 TRBJ1-2 TRBV30 CAWSARQGGYVNYGYTF TGTGCCTGGAGTGCGAGACAGGGCGGTTACGTTAACTATGGCTACACCTTC
13 few NA TRBJ1-1 TRBV30 CAWSGQFSTEAFF TGTGCCTGGAGTGGACAGTTTAGCACTGAAGCTTTCTTT
13 few TRBD1 TRBJ2-3 TRBV15 CATQDRATDTQYF TGTGCCACCCAAGACAGGGCCACAGATACGCAGTATTTT
15 NA NA TRBJ2-7 TRBV21-1 CASSKVGQLTYEQYF TGTGCCAGCAGCAAAGTGGGACAGCTTACCTACGAGCAGTACTTC
15 NA NA TRBJ2-7 TRBV28 CASSFPGVSTYEQYF TGTGCCAGCAGTTTCCCCGGGGTTTCGACCTACGAGCAGTACTTC
17 NA TRBD2 TRBJ2-5 TRBV7-9 CASSRGLAGSYQETQYF TGTGCCAGCAGCCGAGGACTAGCGGGGAGTTACCAAGAGACCCAGTACTTC
15 few TRBD1 TRBJ1-5 TRBV4-2 CASSQVTGGDQPQHF TGTGCCAGCAGCCAGGTTACAGGGGGCGATCAGCCCCAGCATTTT
16 NA TRBD1 TRBJ2-5 TRBV18 CASSSPGTGGRQTQYF TGTGCCAGCTCATCGCCCGGGACAGGGGGCCGGCAGACCCAGTACTTC
14 NA TRBD1 TRBJ1-4 TRBV7-9 CASSLGQGGEKLFF TGTGCCAGCAGCCTGGGACAGGGCGGAGAAAAACTGTTTTTT
15 few TRBD2 TRBJ2-1 TRBV6-5 CASSYSGGGGNEQFF TGTGCCAGCAGTTACTCCGGCGGGGGGGGGAATGAGCAGTTCTTC
12 few NA TRBJ1-1 TRBV4-3 CASSQQGSEAFF TGCGCCAGCAGCCAACAGGGGTCTGAAGCTTTCTTT
18 few NA TRBJ2-7 TRBV27 CASSLRRRGGTAFYEQYF TGTGCCAGCAGTTTAAGGAGGAGAGGGGGGACAGCCTTTTACGAGCAGTACTTC
15 NA NA TRBJ1-4 TRBV5-4 CASSGGGATNEKLFF TGTGCCAGCAGCGGGGGGGGTGCAACTAATGAAAAACTGTTTTTT
14 few NA TRBJ2-3 TRBV11-2 CASSQGGAPDTQYF TGTGCCAGCTCCCAGGGCGGGGCCCCAGATACGCAGTATTTT
13 NA TRBD1 TRBJ1-2 TRBV5-1 CASRTGNNYGYTF TGCGCCAGTAGGACAGGGAACAACTATGGCTACACCTTC
16 NA NA TRBJ1-4 TRBV7-9 CASSSTYRASDEKLFF TGTGCCAGCAGCTCGACCTACAGGGCCTCAGATGAAAAACTGTTTTTT
14 NA NA TRBJ2-7 TRBV9 CASSPDGSSYEQYF TGTGCCAGCAGCCCGGACGGGAGCTCCTACGAGCAGTACTTC
16 NA NA TRBJ1-1 TRBV5-4 CASSPVGAWSNTEAFF TGTGCCAGCAGCCCGGTTGGGGCGTGGTCGAACACTGAAGCTTTCTTT